This T cell receptor beta chain was captured by sequencing in a study of OX40 agonist ivuxolimab in advanced cancers. Study conclusions and caveats: Both CD4+ and CD8+ T cell populations in blood had undergone clonal expansion by week 6 at 0.1 to 3.0 mg/kg. On average, CD8+ T cells had more expanded clones than CD4+.

This table comes from immunoSEQ multiplex PCR, and its TCRdb copy is limited to in-frame clones, with some not included. The sample contains around 41,000 clones, around 81% of which appear only once. Regarding this clone: Its specificity is not known.

The germline V gene encodes CDR1 GTSNPN and CDR2 SVGIG (reference sequence). The CDR3 is 14 residues long. With V trimmed by 4 bases and J by 1 base, 3 bases remained unmatched. This clonotype originated in an adult with an advanced solid tumor such as melanoma, head and neck, liver or kidney cancer. This chain joins TRBV30 and TRBJ2-2; 7 bases agree with TRBD1. Here the sequenced sample was CD4+ or CD8+ T cells sorted from blood, taken in a trial of the OX40 agonist ivuxolimab. The CDR3 sequence: CAWKRDRNTGELFF. The CDR3 nucleotides read TGTGCCTGGAAACGGGACAGGAACACCGGGGAGCTGTTTTTT.